This TCR beta chain was recovered during a study of blood T cell repertoires in COVID-19 (dated by TCRdb to about 2020). Describing the broader study: Samples covering the acute and convalescent phases of COVID-19 were provided by collaborators in the United States, Italy and Spain. Where HLA class I and class II types were available, the types were taken from metadata supplied by the sample provider, not from assay-based typing. Samples came from the ongoing ImmuneRACE study (first 160 participants) plus 1,254 subjects from 6 global collaborators. The repertoires were released in a freely available public database meant as a resource for research on the immune response to SARS-CoV-2. A de-identified subject ID, COVID-19 status, age in years and sex were almost always included in the sample metadata. Deeply sampled blood TCRbeta repertoires from subjects exposed to, actively infected with, or recovered from COVID-19 were included in the dataset. The prospective study material was composed of cDNA or gDNA derived from T cells, B-cell-depleted T cells, or PBMCs. The paper as a whole reports these results and caveats: How much clinical and demographic metadata was included differed by source and by participant, and the metadata was provided uncurated.

As regards this clone: The target of this receptor is not known. One base away there is no much larger clone; base qualities are not given.

The collaborating institutions used their own protocols to collect whole blood in K2EDTA tubes. For TCRbeta analysis, collaborators shipped samples as frozen whole blood, isolated PBMCs, or DNA extracted from either of those sample types. TCRbeta CDR3 regions were amplified from genomic DNA by means of the immunoSEQ Assay, a bias-controlled multiplex PCR. In the original analysis: The number of nucleated cells in each sample was estimated from the amplification of reference gene primers within the assay. To quantify the absolute abundance of each unique TCRbeta CDR3 rearrangement, sequence reads were collapsed and filtered. Productive Simpson clonality was computed per sample as the square root of Simpson's diversity index over productive rearrangements. TCRdb provides this immuneACCESS table in a form limited to in-frame rearrangements. Some clones are lacking; in checked studies, under half of them reflect an unresolved V gene, and why the rest are absent is not known. From that table come the V and J calls and clone size; the DNA was used to work out D and trimming. In this sample the table shows tens of thousands of clones, roughly 70% of which occur a single time. The ten largest clones represent more than 15% of the sample.

CDR1 MGHDK and CDR2 SYGVNS were looked up in the germline V gene. The CDR3 spans 17 residues, from the cysteine through the phenylalanine. Only the CDR3 region is kept as DNA, spanning 51 bases read in frame from base 1. V has 3 bases trimmed and J has 1 base trimmed; junction bases matching no gene number 10. Sequencing was carried out using peripheral blood. The rearranged segments are TRBV25-1 and TRBJ2-7, with 9 junctional bases fitting TRBD2. The clonotype comes from a woman aged 45-60 years with active or convalescent COVID-19. The CDR3 reads as follows: CASSDAPFSGGSYEQYF. The bases read TGTGCCAGCAGTGATGCCCCTTTTAGCGGGGGTTCCTACGAGCAGTACTTC.